These 10 T cell receptor beta chains were sequenced from one sample in a study of T cell responses to AZD1222 COVID-19 vaccine. The data were produced by immunoSEQ multiplex PCR, yet TCRdb's version contains in-frame clones alone and is incomplete. This sample has roughly 120,000 clones, with approximately 89% found just once. The source was peripheral blood, collected on day 0 of AZD1222 vaccination. All receptors come from an adult in good health.

A few counts support this clone. The rearrangement links TRBV15 to TRBJ2-7; 8 nucleotides align to TRBD2. From germline, CDR1 is LNHNV and CDR2 YYDKDF (reference sequence). The length of the CDR3 is 15 residues. Trimming cost V 0 bases and J 11 bases; bases outside gene matches: 12. The CDR3 loop reads CATSRDEERGRMEYF. CDR3 DNA sequence: TGTGCCACCAGCAGAGATGAAGAGCGGGGGCGCATGGAGTACTTC.

V is TRBV11-3 and J is TRBJ2-1; 9 positions agree with TRBD2. This CDR3 is built from 15 residues. After removal of 5 bases from V and 7 bases from J, the junction contained 9 bases not matched to a gene. The germline V gene encodes CDR1 SGHNT and CDR2 YENEEA. The CDR3 nucleotides are TGTGCCAGCAGCACCGGGACTAGCTTGAGGAATGAGCAGTTCTTC. This encodes CASSTGTSLRNEQFF.

This clone showed up just a few times. At the DNA level, this CDR3 is encoded by other sequences in the same sample as well. This chain joins TRBV6-5 and TRBJ1-2; 9 nucleotides agree with TRBD1. Germline assignment: CDR1 MNHEY and CDR2 SVGAGI. V lost 4 bases, J lost 4 bases, and 7 bases stayed unmatched. CDR3 length equals 15 residues. In DNA form, the CDR3 reads TGTGCCAGCAGTTCACCGGGACAGGGTTCCTATGGCTACACCTTC. This encodes CASSSPGQGSYGYTF.

The rearrangement uses TRBV10-3 and TRBJ1-1; D is ambiguous. The V end lost 11 bases, the J end lost 2 bases, and 9 bases lay between the germline ends. This CDR3 is 11 amino acids long. Germline values: CDR1 ENHRY, CDR2 SYGVKD. CDR3 nucleotides: TGTGCCGCTGGATCAAACACTGAAGCTTTCTTT. The encoded protein is CAAGSNTEAFF.

The V gene is TRBV18, the J gene TRBJ1-1, with a tentative D call TRBD1 (5 bases). The germline CDR1 and CDR2 sequences are KGHSH and LQKENI. The ends were cut back, 4 bases at V and 1 base at J, with 10 bases in the middle. This CDR3 comprises 14 residues. CDR3 coding DNA: TGTGCCAGCTCACTCGTTACAGGGAACACTGAAGCTTTCTTT. The encoded protein is CASSLVTGNTEAFF.

J is TRBJ1-2 and V is TRBV28; D is uncertain. The germline V and J ends were trimmed by 8 bases and 7 bases, with 8 bases remaining between them. The CDR3 is made up of 10 amino acids. The germline V gene has CDR1 MDHEN and CDR2 SYDVKM. CDR3 in DNA: TGTGCCAGCTTAAGCCTTGGCTACACCTTC. Protein: CASLSLGYTF.

This clone was seen only a few times. V is TRBV10-3 and J is TRBJ2-2; the D is unclear. Germline V gene sequence: CDR1 ENHRY, CDR2 SYGVKD. The CDR3 is 14 amino acids. V was cut by 0 bases and J by 7 bases, with 9 bases left in between. The CDR3 DNA sequence: TGTGCCATCAGTGAGTCGATAAGGGACGGGGAGCTGTTTTTT. Translated: CAISESIRDGELFF.

The CDR3: CASSPSEIEKLFF. For the CDR3, the DNA is TGTGCCAGCTCACCATCGGAAATTGAAAAACTGTTTTTT. The chain has TRBV18 and TRBJ1-4, with D uncertain. The germline CDR1 and CDR2 sequences are KGHSH and LQKENI. The CDR3 length is 13 residues. The germline V and J ends were trimmed by 2 bases and 7 bases, with 8 bases remaining between them.

The chain combines TRBV5-6 with TRBJ1-6, with TRBD1 as a possible D gene (5 bases). The CDR3 length is 14 residues. Per the germline V gene, CDR1 is SGHDT and CDR2 is YYEEEE. The V end was cut by 4 bases, the J end by 9 bases, with 14 bases between. The CDR3 here is CASSQEPGPSPLHF. The DNA of the CDR3 is TGTGCCAGCAGCCAAGAACCGGGACCTTCACCCCTCCACTTT.

The chain couples TRBV3-1 (or the pseudogene TRBV3-2) to TRBJ2-5; D is perhaps TRBD1 (5 bases). The CDR3 extends over 13 amino acids. Germline-derived CDR1 and CDR2 are LGHDT and YNNKEL (reference sequence). V was pared by 3 bases and J by 2 bases, with 7 bases between. Here the CDR3 DNA reads TGTGCCAGCAGCCACAGGGAACAAGAGACCCAGTACTTC. Protein sequence: CASSHREQETQYF.